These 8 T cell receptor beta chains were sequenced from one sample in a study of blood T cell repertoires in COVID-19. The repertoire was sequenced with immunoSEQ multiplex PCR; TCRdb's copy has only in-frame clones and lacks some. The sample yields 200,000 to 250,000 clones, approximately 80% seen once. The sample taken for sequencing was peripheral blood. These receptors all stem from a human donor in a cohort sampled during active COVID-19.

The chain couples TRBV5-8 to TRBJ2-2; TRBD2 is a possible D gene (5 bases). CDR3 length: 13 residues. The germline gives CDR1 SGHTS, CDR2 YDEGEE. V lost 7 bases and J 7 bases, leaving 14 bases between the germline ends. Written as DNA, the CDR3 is TGTGCCAGCCTCGGACTTTCGTACGGGGAGCTGTTTTTT. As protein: CASLGLSYGELFF.

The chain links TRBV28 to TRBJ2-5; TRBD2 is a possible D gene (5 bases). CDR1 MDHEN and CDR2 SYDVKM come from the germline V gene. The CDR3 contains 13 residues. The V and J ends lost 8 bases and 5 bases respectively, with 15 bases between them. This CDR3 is CASGVALRETQYF. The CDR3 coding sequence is TGTGCCAGCGGGGTAGCGCTCAGGGAGACCCAGTACTTC.

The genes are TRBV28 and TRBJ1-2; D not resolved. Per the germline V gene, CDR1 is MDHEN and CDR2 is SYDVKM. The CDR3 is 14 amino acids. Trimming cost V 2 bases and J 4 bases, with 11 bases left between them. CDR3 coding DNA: TGTGCCAGCAGTTTACCCGGGGTGGGCTATGGCTACACCTTC. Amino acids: CASSLPGVGYGYTF.

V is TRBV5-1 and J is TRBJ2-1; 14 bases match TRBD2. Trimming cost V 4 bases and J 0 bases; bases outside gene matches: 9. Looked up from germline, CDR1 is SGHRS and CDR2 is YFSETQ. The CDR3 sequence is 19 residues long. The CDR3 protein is CASSQPTSGGVSSYNEQFF. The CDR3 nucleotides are TGCGCCAGCAGCCAACCGACTAGCGGGGGGGTAAGCTCCTACAATGAGCAGTTCTTC.

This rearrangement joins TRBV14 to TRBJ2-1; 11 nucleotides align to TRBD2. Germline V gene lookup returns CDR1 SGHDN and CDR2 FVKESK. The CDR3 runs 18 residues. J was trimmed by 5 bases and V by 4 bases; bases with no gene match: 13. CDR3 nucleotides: TGTGCCAGCAGCCCGGTCCCTAGCGGGAGGCCGCGGGACAATGAGCAGTTCTTC. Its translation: CASSPVPSGRPRDNEQFF. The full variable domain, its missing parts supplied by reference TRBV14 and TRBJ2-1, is EAGVTQFPSHSVIEKGQTVTLRCDPISGHDNLYWYRRVMGKEIKFLLHFVKESKQDESGMPNNRFLAERTGGTYSTLKVQPAELEDSGVYFCASSPVPSGRPRDNEQFFGPGTRLTVL.

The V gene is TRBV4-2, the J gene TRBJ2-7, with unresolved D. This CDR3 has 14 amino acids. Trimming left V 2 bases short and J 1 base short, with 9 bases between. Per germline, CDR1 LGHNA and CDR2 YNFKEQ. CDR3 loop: CASSQTSNSYEQYF. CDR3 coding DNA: TGTGCCAGCAGCCAAACCTCTAATTCCTACGAGCAGTACTTC.

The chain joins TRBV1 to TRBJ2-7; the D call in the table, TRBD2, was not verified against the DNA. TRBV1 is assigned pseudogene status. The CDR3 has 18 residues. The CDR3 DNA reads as TGCACCAGCAGCCAAGATCCCGCGAGCGGGGGATCTTGGCACGAGCAGTACTTC. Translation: CTSSQDPASGGSWHEQYF.

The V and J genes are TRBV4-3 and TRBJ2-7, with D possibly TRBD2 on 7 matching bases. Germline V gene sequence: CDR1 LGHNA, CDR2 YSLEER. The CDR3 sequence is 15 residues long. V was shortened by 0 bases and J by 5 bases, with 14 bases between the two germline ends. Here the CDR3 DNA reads TGCGCCAGCAGCCAAGAGTGGGGGGGCGGGGACGAGCAGTACTTC. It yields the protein CASSQEWGGGDEQYF.